This TCR beta chain was profiled in a study of radiotherapy plus CTLA-4 blockade in lung cancer. Points from the study as a whole: Reports state that early shifts in blood T cell clones, with interferon-beta, best predicted response. TCR clones of tumor origin grew in blood after radiotherapy plus ipilimumab.

This CDR3 contains 15 residues. V trimming: 3 bases; J trimming: 6 bases; junction bases outside the gene matches: 5. Germline V gene lookup returns CDR1 SGHTS and CDR2 YDEGEE. Regarding this clone: Its antigen is undetermined.

Profiled with immunoSEQ multiplex PCR; TCRdb holds only in-frame clones, not every one. This sample carries 45,000 or so clones, approximately 90% of them seen once, and the ten largest clones take 6% to 8.5%. Those with chemo-refractory metastatic non-small-cell lung cancer were treated with focal radiation combined with CTLA-4 blockade using ipilimumab. The sample here was peripheral blood, taken from a patient treated with radiotherapy plus ipilimumab. The sequence came from a human donor with non-small cell lung cancer whose response to radiotherapy plus ipilimumab could not be evaluated. This chain connects TRBV5-8 to TRBJ2-7, with 14 bases fitting TRBD2. CDR3 sequence (DNA): TGTGCCAGCAGCTCGCCAGGACTAGCGGGAGGCGAGCAGTACTTC. Translation gives CASSSPGLAGGEQYF.